The present T cell receptor (beta chain) was sequenced within a study of response to subunit inactivated influenza vaccine. Germline V gene data show CDR1 as SGHTA and CDR2 as FQGTGA. This CDR3 is 15 amino acids long. Trimming took off 2 bases at V and 2 bases at J, with 7 bases between the two ends. TCRdb independently ran MiXCR on the RT-PCR reads; one entry per CDR3 protein. The sample records over 150,000 distinct CDR3 sequences, around 10% being singletons. This chain connects TRBV7-3 to TRBJ2-6; D call uncertain. This sequence was found in a man between 50 and 69 years old who received an inactivated influenza vaccine. The sample was CD8+ T cells sorted from PBMCs, taken roughly 24 months after vaccination. The CDR3 spells CASSLAGAGANVLTF. The DNA of the CDR3 is TGTGCCAGCAGCTTAGCAGGCGCTGGGGCCAACGTCCTGACTTTC. The variable domain in full, completed from reference TRBV7-3 and TRBJ2-6, reads GAGVSQTPSNKVTEKGKYVELRCDPISGHTALYWYRQSLGQGPEFLIYFQGTGAADDSGLPNDRFFAVRPEGSVSTLKIQRTERGDSAVYLCASSLAGAGANVLTFGAGSRLTVL.